These 30 T cell receptor beta chains were all obtained from the same sample, sequenced in a study of T cells in localized non-small cell lung cancer. This table comes from immunoSEQ multiplex PCR, and its TCRdb copy is limited to in-frame clones, with some not included. The sample holds around 5,700 clones, 35% seen once. This specimen consisted of lung tumor tissue, obtained before any cancer treatment. Receptor source: a male donor older than 55 with stage I squamous cell lung carcinoma.

The chain employs TRBV5-1 and TRBJ2-3; TRBD2 agrees at 10 bases. Germline V lookup: CDR1 SGHRS, CDR2 YFSETQ. The V segment lost 4 bases and the J segment 3 bases; nucleotides outside the gene matches: 5. The CDR3 totals 15 residues. CDR3 sequence: CASSRTSGETDTQYF. The CDR3 DNA reads as TGCGCCAGCAGCAGGACTAGCGGAGAAACAGATACGCAGTATTTT.

The gene calls are TRBV18 and TRBJ1-5; no clear D gene. The CDR3 totals 14 residues. The V gene's germline CDR1 is KGHSH and CDR2 LQKENI. Trimming removed 4 bases at V and 0 bases at J, with 7 bases between. In DNA, the CDR3 is TGTGCCAGCTCACTGGCAGATAGCAATCAGCCCCAGCATTTT. It is translated as CASSLADSNQPQHF.

By frequency in the sample, this clone is medium-sized. The gene calls are TRBV11-3 and TRBJ2-7; 8 positions agree with TRBD1. V trimming: 3 bases; J trimming: 6 bases; junction bases outside the gene matches: 7. CDR1 and CDR2 from the germline V gene are SGHNT and YENEEA. The CDR3 loop spans 14 amino acids. The CDR3 coding sequence is TGTGCCAGCAGCTTGCTACAGGGGGAAGGCGAGCAGTACTTC. Protein sequence: CASSLLQGEGEQYF.

The rearrangement joins TRBV18 to TRBJ2-3; 7 bases match TRBD2. CDR1 and CDR2 (germline): KGHSH, LQKENI. Germline trimming cut 0 bases from V and 6 bases from J; bases unmatched to any gene: 6. The CDR3 consists of 15 residues. CDR3 residues: CASSPPSGLTDTQYF. In DNA, the CDR3 is TGTGCCAGCTCACCACCTAGCGGGCTCACCGATACGCAGTATTTT.

V gene TRBV9 combines with J gene TRBJ2-2; D gene unclear. Germline CDR1 and CDR2: SGDLS and YYNGEE. Trimming cost V 7 bases and J 0 bases, with 10 bases left between them. This CDR3 contains 14 residues. The CDR3 DNA reads as TGTGCCAGCGAGGCAGGAACGAACACCGGGGAGCTGTTTTTT. Amino acids: CASEAGTNTGELFF.

CDR3 sequence (DNA): TGTGCCAGCAGCGGGGGGGCAGGGGGCAATCAGCCCCAGCATTTT. It is translated as CASSGGAGGNQPQHF. The V call is TRBV25-1, the J call TRBJ1-5, with TRBD1 as a possible D gene (6 bases). Trimming left V 6 bases short and J 2 bases short, with 14 bases between. The CDR3 has 15 amino acids. Germline CDR1 MGHDK, CDR2 SYGVNS.

The chain joins TRBV18 to TRBJ1-1, with D unresolved. Trimming left V 3 bases short and J 0 bases short, with 8 bases between. CDR3 length equals 14 residues. Germline V gives CDR1 KGHSH, CDR2 LQKENI. The DNA of the CDR3 is TGTGCCAGCTCACCCACAGTGATGAACACTGAAGCTTTCTTT. Protein: CASSPTVMNTEAFF.

This clone is medium-sized within its sample. V and J are TRBV11-3 and TRBJ2-1; D perhaps matches TRBD2 (5 bases). The CDR3 consists of 15 residues. Germline values: CDR1 SGHNT, CDR2 YENEEA. Deletions cut 3 bases from V and 6 bases from J, with 15 bases between. The CDR3 nucleotides read TGTGCCAGCAGCTTCGGGGTTATAGCGCCCAATGAGCAGTTCTTC. This sequence encodes CASSFGVIAPNEQFF.

The genes are TRBV6-8 and TRBJ2-7; 8 nucleotides match TRBD1. The germline V gene encodes CDR1 MNHGY and CDR2 SAAAGT. The CDR3 covers 14 residues. J was trimmed by 0 bases and V by 11 bases; bases with no gene match: 9. This chain's CDR3 is CACSGTGFSYEQYF. Written as DNA, the CDR3 is TGTGCCTGCTCCGGGACAGGCTTCTCCTACGAGCAGTACTTC.

This clone was observed a handful of times. The gene calls are TRBV1 and TRBJ2-3. TRBV1 is marked as a pseudogene. The CDR3 covers 16 residues. CDR3 residues: CASSRLGGLRPDTQYF. In nucleotides, the CDR3 is TGCGCCAGCAGCCGCCTGGGCGGATTAAGGCCAGATACGCAGTATTTT.

By share of the sample, this clone is large. At one end the junction does not follow the germline gene, possibly because of a read error. The chain employs TRBV11-3 and TRBJ2-2; the D is unclear. The CDR3 spans 15 residues. Germline lookup yields CDR1 SGHNT and CDR2 YENEEA. The CDR3 DNA sequence: TGTGCCAGCAGCATAGACTTTGACATCACCGGGGAGCTGTTTTTT. Its translation: CASSIDFDITGELFF.

This clone qualifies as medium-sized. J is TRBJ2-1 and V is TRBV9; possibly TRBD2 for D (6 bases). Deletions cut 3 bases from V and 1 base from J, with 11 bases between. CDR1 SGDLS and CDR2 YYNGEE come from the germline V gene. The CDR3 totals 15 residues. The DNA of the CDR3 is TGTGCCAGCAGCGAAAGCGGGCAATCCTACAATGAGCAGTTCTTC. As protein: CASSESGQSYNEQFF.

J is TRBJ2-2 and V is TRBV5-1, with D uncertain. V lost 0 bases and J 0 bases, leaving 9 bases between the germline ends. The CDR3 is 16 residues long. The germline V gene has CDR1 SGHRS and CDR2 YFSETQ. The CDR3 DNA sequence: TGCGCCAGCAGCTTGGTGGCCCTAACGAACACCGGGGAGCTGTTTTTT. Translated: CASSLVALTNTGELFF.

The J gene is TRBJ1-4, the V gene TRBV11-3, with D possibly matching TRBD1 (5 bases). The germline V gene encodes CDR1 SGHNT and CDR2 YENEEA. This CDR3 has 16 amino acids. The germline V and J ends were trimmed by 1 base and 7 bases, with 16 bases remaining between them. CDR3 nucleotide sequence: TGTGCCAGCAGCTTAGGGGCGTGGCAGGGACGTGAAAAACTGTTTTTT. It specifies CASSLGAWQGREKLFF.

This sequence joins TRBV5-1 and TRBJ1-2; D might be TRBD1 (5 bases). Per the germline V gene, CDR1 is SGHRS and CDR2 is YFSETQ. V lost 0 bases and J lost 8, with 20 bases in between. This CDR3 has 16 residues. In nucleotides, the CDR3 is TGCGCCAGCAGCTTGGGCAGGGAGGGTCAAAACGACGGCTACACCTTC. As protein: CASSLGREGQNDGYTF.

This clone was counted once. V and J are TRBV6-8 and TRBJ2-6, with D unresolved. Germline-derived CDR1 and CDR2 are MNHGY and SAAAGT. V gave up 8 bases and J gave up 0 bases, with 11 bases separating them. The CDR3 extends over 15 amino acids. The CDR3 sequence is CASLTGSSGANVLTF. The CDR3, as DNA: TGTGCCAGCCTGACGGGTAGCTCTGGGGCCAACGTCCTGACTTTC.

A single count supports this clone. CDR3 nucleotide sequence: TGTGCCATCAGAGAAGGGGACAGTCGTGGCTACACCTTC. Its translation: CAIREGDSRGYTF. The chain links TRBV10-3 to TRBJ1-2; 7 bases agree with TRBD1. V trimming: 6 bases; J trimming: 7 bases; junction bases outside the gene matches: 8. Germline-derived CDR1 and CDR2 are ENHRY and SYGVKD. The CDR3 is made up of 13 amino acids.

This clone is medium-sized. V is TRBV12-2 and J is TRBJ1-5. TRBV12-2 is a known pseudogene. The CDR3 length is 21 residues. The CDR3 protein is CASRLAPLDGRFKDSNQPQHF. The CDR3 DNA is TGTGCAAGTCGCTTAGCTCCCCTGGACGGAAGATTCAAAGATAGCAATCAGCCCCAGCATTTT.

This clone was detected only a few times. The V and J genes are TRBV11-3 and TRBJ2-5, with TRBD2 matching 13 bases. Germline assignment: CDR1 SGHNT and CDR2 YENEEA. CDR3 length: 17 residues. Trimming took 5 bases from V and 4 from J; bases not matched to a gene: 10. Written as DNA, the CDR3 is TGTGCCAGCAGCGAATCGAGGACTAGCGGGGGAGGAGAGACCCAGTACTTC. Amino acid sequence: CASSESRTSGGGETQYF. Looking up the rest from reference TRBV11-3 and TRBJ2-5 gives the full variable domain: EAGVVQSPRYKIIEKKQPVAFWCNPISGHNTLYWYLQNLGQGPELLIRYENEEAVDDSQLPKDRFSAERLKGVDSTLKIQPAELGDSAVYLCASSESRTSGGGETQYFGPGTRLLVL.

The J gene is TRBJ1-2, the V gene TRBV6-8; 9 bases match TRBD1. Germline lookup yields CDR1 MNHGY and CDR2 SAAAGT. The CDR3 runs to 16 residues. Trimming at V came to 2 bases and at J to 7 bases, leaving 11 bases not matched to a gene. DNA for the CDR3: TGTGCCAGCAGTTACGGGATGACAGGGGGAATCGGTGGCTACACCTTC. Translated, it gives CASSYGMTGGIGGYTF.

This chain joins TRBV1 and TRBJ2-7. TRBV1 is a known pseudogene. This CDR3 has 16 residues. CDR3: CASSQGVSGPTYEQYF. The CDR3 DNA follows: TGCGCCAGCAGCCAAGGGGTCTCCGGCCCCACCTACGAGCAGTACTTC.

The chain couples TRBV19 to TRBJ1-5; D perhaps matches TRBD1 (5 bases). The ends were cut back, 4 bases at V and 7 bases at J, with 11 bases in the middle. The CDR3 loop spans 13 amino acids. CDR1 is LNHDA and CDR2 is SQIVND in the germline V gene (reference sequence). The CDR3 nucleotides are TGTGCCAGTAGTACTGCAGGGAGACAGCCCCAGCATTTT. This encodes CASSTAGRQPQHF.

This clone appeared a few times. This chain links TRBV30 with TRBJ1-2; 9 nucleotides align to TRBD1. Unmatched junction bases numbered 0, after V lost 1 base and J lost 3 bases. CDR1 GTSNPN and CDR2 SVGIG come from the germline V gene (reference sequence). The CDR3 has 13 amino acids. The CDR3 DNA is TGTGCCTGGAGTGGACAGGGGGACTATGGCTACACCTTC. This sequence encodes CAWSGQGDYGYTF.

This clone was seen more than once but under ten times. The missing CDR3 end, 1 residue past where the read stops, is filled in from the germline J gene. This chain links TRBV6-1 with TRBJ1-2; TRBD1 matches at 7 bases. The CDR3 contains 13 residues. The V segment lost 0 bases and the J segment 13 bases; nucleotides outside the gene matches: 8. CDR1 is MNHNS, CDR2 SASEGT, per germline. The chain's CDR3 is CASSEARGPSFTF. Partial CDR3 DNA: TGTGCCAGCAGTGAAGCTAGGGGGCCATCGTTCACC.

This clone showed up just a few times. The rearrangement links TRBV18 to TRBJ2-3; TRBD1 agrees at 8 bases. This CDR3 contains 14 residues. V lost 5 bases, J lost 4 bases, and 5 bases stayed unmatched. Germline V lookup: CDR1 KGHSH, CDR2 LQKENI. The CDR3 coding sequence is TGTGCCAGCTCAGCAGGACAGGGTCCAGATACGCAGTATTTT. Its protein product is CASSAGQGPDTQYF.

This sequence joins TRBV19 and TRBJ1-1; TRBD1 might be the D (5 bases). The CDR3 length is 14 residues. CDR1 is LNHDA and CDR2 is SQIVND in the germline V gene (reference sequence). V was cut by 3 bases and J by 3 bases, with 11 bases left in between. CDR3 residues: CASSIQGSHTEAFF. The DNA of the CDR3 is TGTGCCAGTAGTATCCAGGGTTCGCACACTGAAGCTTTCTTT.

The rearrangement joins TRBV9 to TRBJ1-3; perhaps TRBD1 as D (6 bases). Trimming removed 6 bases at V and 8 bases at J, with 15 bases between. Germline V gene sequence: CDR1 SGDLS, CDR2 YYNGEE. CDR3 length: 13 amino acids. DNA of the CDR3: TGTGCCAGCATACCCGGGACAAAGGACACCATATATTTT. Protein product: CASIPGTKDTIYF. The full variable domain, its missing parts supplied by reference TRBV9 and TRBJ1-3, is DSGVTQTPKHLITATGQRVTLRCSPRSGDLSVYWYQQSLDQGLQFLIQYYNGEERAKGNILERFSAQQFPDLHSELNLSSLELGDSALYFCASIPGTKDTIYFGEGSWLTVV.

V gene TRBV19 combines with J gene TRBJ1-5; D remains ambiguous. Germline V gives CDR1 LNHDA, CDR2 SQIVND (reference sequence). Trimming removed 2 bases from V and 3 bases from J, with 17 bases in between. The CDR3 covers 17 residues. The chain's CDR3 is CASSITLEIPNNQPQHF. DNA for the CDR3: TGTGCCAGTAGTATAACTCTCGAAATACCAAACAATCAGCCCCAGCATTTT.

In this sample, this clone is medium-sized. The chain is built from TRBV9 and TRBJ1-3; D uncertain. The ends were cut back, 0 bases at V and 8 bases at J, with 9 bases in the middle. The germline V gene encodes CDR1 SGDLS and CDR2 YYNGEE. This CDR3 is built from 13 residues. The CDR3 DNA sequence: TGTGCCAGCAGCGTAGGGGAAGATGACACCATATATTTT. Residues: CASSVGEDDTIYF.

The chain combines TRBV11-3 with TRBJ2-3; TRBD1 matches at 8 bases. The V gene end was trimmed by 5 bases and the J gene end by 6 bases; junction bases not matched to a gene: 7. CDR1 is SGHNT and CDR2 is YENEEA in the germline V gene. The CDR3 is 14 residues long. The CDR3: CASSPGQGSDTQYF. The DNA for the CDR3 is TGTGCCAGCAGCCCCGGACAGGGAAGCGATACGCAGTATTTT.